The sequence of this TCR beta chain was determined in a study of blood T cell repertoires in COVID-19. This CDR3 spans 12 amino acids. Deletions cut 2 bases from V and 6 bases from J, with 6 bases between. Germline V CDR1 and CDR2: SGHDT, YYEEEE. Sequencing was performed with immunoSEQ multiplex PCR; in TCRdb, only in-frame clones are kept and a portion is missing. In the table there are hundreds of thousands of clones, about 89% of which are singletons. This clone was found once. This TCR was recovered from a man between 35 and 55 years old with acute or convalescent COVID-19. What was sequenced was peripheral blood. This chain connects TRBV5-6 to TRBJ2-1, with D unclear. In DNA, the CDR3 is TGTGCCAGCAGCTTCAGGTTCAATGAGCAGTTCTTC. Residues: CASSFRFNEQFF.